The 25 T cell receptor beta chains reported below all come from one sample, sequenced in a study of CD8+ T cells in alopecia areata. cDNA reverse transcribed from extracted RNA served as the sequencing template. Only in-frame clones appear in the TCRdb table, and some are missing; sequencing was by immunoSEQ multiplex PCR. The sample contains 150,000 or so clones, around 55% of which appear only once. This sample comprised CD8+ T cells sorted from blood, obtained at week 0. These receptors were obtained from a human donor with alopecia areata.

This clone was detected only a few times. The CDR3 loop is CSVDPDMNTEAFF. Written as DNA, the CDR3 is TGCAGCGTTGATCCAGATATGAACACTGAAGCTTTCTTT. The J gene is TRBJ1-1, the V gene TRBV29-1; unclear D gene. The CDR3 is made up of 13 amino acids. Germline V gives CDR1 SQVTM, CDR2 ANQGSEA. Trimming removed 3 bases at V and 0 bases at J, with 8 bases between.

The CDR3 nucleotides read TGTGCCAGCAGCCAAGCCCACAGCGAGCAGTACTTC. Translation: CASSQAHSEQYF. The chain recombines TRBV14 with TRBJ2-7; D remains unclear. The CDR3 sequence is 12 residues long. In germline, CDR1 is SGHDN, CDR2 FVKESK. V lost 1 base, J lost 6 bases, and 7 bases lay in between.

This chain joins TRBV7-8 and TRBJ2-7; 8 bases align to TRBD2. This CDR3 contains 15 residues. Germline CDR1 SGHVS, CDR2 FQNEAQ. V lost 1 base, J lost 6 bases, and 8 bases stayed unmatched. The CDR3 sequence is CASSLGRGAQVEQYF. The CDR3 nucleotides are TGTGCCAGCAGCTTAGGGCGGGGGGCGCAGGTCGAGCAGTACTTC.

A few counts support this clone. The same CDR3 also results from other DNA sequences found in this sample. V and J are TRBV29-1 and TRBJ2-7, with 11 positions matching TRBD1. V dropped 4 bases and J dropped 6; count of bases not matched to a gene: 2. The germline CDR1 and CDR2 sequences are SQVTM and ANQGSEA. The CDR3 length is 12 residues. CDR3 sequence: CSVVGTGGEQYF. The CDR3 DNA reads as TGCAGCGTTGTGGGGACAGGGGGCGAGCAGTACTTC.

The genes are TRBV7-2 and TRBJ2-7; 12 bases match TRBD2. The CDR3 length is 15 residues. The germline V gene encodes CDR1 SGHTA and CDR2 FQGNSA. J lost 5 bases, V lost 5 bases, and 7 bases had no gene match. In DNA form, the CDR3 reads TGTGCCAGCAGCCCGACTAGCGGGGGAGGCGACGAGCAGTACTTC. Protein: CASSPTSGGGDEQYF.

The chain recombines TRBV27 with TRBJ1-5; D ambiguous. Germline V gene sequence: CDR1 MNHEY, CDR2 SMNVEV (reference sequence). CDR3 length equals 12 residues. Trimming stripped 7 bases from V and 0 bases from J, with 4 bases between. CDR3 loop: CASKGSNQPQHF. In DNA form, the CDR3 reads TGTGCCAGCAAAGGTAGCAATCAGCCCCAGCATTTT.

This clone was detected only a few times. The CDR3 DNA sequence: TGTGCCAGTAGTAACAAGGCTACGGAAGCTTTCTTT. It is translated as CASSNKATEAFF. The gene calls are TRBV19 and TRBJ1-1; no clear D. Per germline, CDR1 LNHDA and CDR2 SQIVND (reference sequence). This CDR3 region has 12 residues. Trimming stripped 4 bases from V and 8 bases from J, with 11 bases between. The full variable domain, its missing parts supplied by reference TRBV19 and TRBJ1-1, is DGGITQSPKYLFRKEGQNVTLSCEQNLNHDAMYWYRQDPGQGLRLIYYSQIVNDFQKGDIAEGYSVSREKKESFPLTVTSAQKNPTAFYLCASSNKATEAFFGQGTRLTVV.

V and J are TRBV27 and TRBJ1-2, with TRBD1 matching 7 bases. The germline V gene encodes CDR1 MNHEY and CDR2 SMNVEV (reference sequence). The CDR3 is 12 residues long. Losses at the gene ends were 5 bases for V and 7 bases for J; bases not matched to a gene: 4. The CDR3: CASSPTGTGYTF. Written as DNA, the CDR3 is TGTGCCAGCAGTCCGACAGGGACTGGCTACACCTTC.

The gene calls are TRBV4-3 and TRBJ1-2; D remains unclear. CDR3 length: 16 residues. V was clipped by 0 bases and J by 0 bases, with 11 bases between them. The germline V gene has CDR1 LGHNA and CDR2 YSLEER. The CDR3 loop reads CASSQDPLNANYGYTF. DNA of the CDR3: TGCGCCAGCAGCCAAGATCCACTAAACGCTAACTATGGCTACACCTTC.

The gene calls are TRBV6-5 and TRBJ2-7; TRBD2 might be the D (6 bases). The V end was cut by 0 bases, the J end by 2 bases, with 8 bases between. The CDR3 contains 14 residues. Germline CDR1 reads MNHEY; CDR2 reads SVGAGI. The CDR3 DNA sequence: TGTGCCAGCAGTTACTCGGGACTTGCCTACGAGCAGTACTTC. Amino acid sequence: CASSYSGLAYEQYF.

This clone has more than one count but fewer than ten. The chain recombines TRBV29-1 with TRBJ2-1; D uncertain. CDR3 size: 12 residues. Trimming took off 5 bases at V and 0 bases at J, with 5 bases between the two ends. CDR1 and CDR2 from the germline V gene are SQVTM and ANQGSEA. The CDR3 spells CSVYSSYNEQFF. Here the CDR3 DNA reads TGCAGCGTTTACAGCTCCTACAATGAGCAGTTCTTC.

The rearrangement joins TRBV30 to TRBJ2-7; 7 bases align to TRBD1. Trimming at V came to 5 bases and at J to 5 bases, leaving 6 bases not matched to a gene. The germline V gene encodes CDR1 GTSNPN and CDR2 SVGIG (reference sequence). This CDR3 spans 12 amino acids. CDR3 in amino acids: CAWGLDRDEQYF. The CDR3 DNA reads as TGTGCCTGGGGGCTCGACAGGGACGAGCAGTACTTC.

V and J are TRBV29-1 and TRBJ2-1, with D maybe TRBD2 (5 bases). Trimming pared 4 bases from V and 3 bases from J, leaving 13 bases between. The CDR3 is made up of 14 amino acids. Germline values: CDR1 SQVTM, CDR2 ANQGSEA. The CDR3 sequence: CSVGTSRDYNEQFF. In DNA, the CDR3 is TGCAGCGTTGGGACTTCCAGAGACTACAATGAGCAGTTCTTC.

The chain couples TRBV25-1 to TRBJ2-6, with no clear D. This CDR3 spans 11 amino acids. Germline V CDR1 and CDR2: MGHDK, SYGVNS. The ends were cut back, 10 bases at V and 5 bases at J, with 6 bases in the middle. CDR3 sequence (DNA): TGTGCCACAAGCTGGGCCAACGTCCTGACTTTC. Amino acids: CATSWANVLTF.

V and J are TRBV27 and TRBJ1-2, with D tentatively TRBD1 (6 bases). This CDR3 comprises 16 residues. The V gene lost 5 bases and the J gene lost 7 bases, with 23 bases spanning the gap. CDR1 MNHEY and CDR2 SMNVEV come from the germline V gene (reference sequence). The CDR3 DNA reads TGTGCCAGCAGTCCCAGTGCAGGGGAAATCTGGGGTGGCTACACCTTC. This sequence encodes CASSPSAGEIWGGYTF.

The chain carries TRBV27 and TRBJ2-7; 7 positions agree with TRBD2. Germline V gene lookup returns CDR1 MNHEY and CDR2 SMNVEV (reference sequence). This CDR3 region has 13 residues. With 5 bases clipped from V and 2 bases from J, the junction kept 3 bases outside the gene matches. For the CDR3, the DNA is TGTGCCAGCAGTCTGACTAGCACCTACGAGCAGTACTTC. Encoded protein: CASSLTSTYEQYF.

CDR3 amino acids: CASSQRVLQGDRNTEAFF. CDR3 DNA sequence: TGCGCCAGCAGCCAAAGGGTTTTACAGGGGGATCGGAACACTGAAGCTTTCTTT. This rearrangement joins TRBV4-1 to TRBJ1-1; 8 bases align to TRBD1. The CDR3 is 18 amino acids. The ends lost 2 bases at V and 1 base at J; junction bases unmatched: 12. Germline lookup yields CDR1 MGHRA and CDR2 YSYEKL.

This chain joins TRBV13 and TRBJ1-3; 7 bases align to TRBD1. Germline values: CDR1 PRHDT, CDR2 FYEKMQ (reference sequence). Trimming cost V 1 base and J 0 bases; bases outside gene matches: 6. The CDR3 totals 17 residues. The CDR3 nucleotides are TGTGCCAGCAGCTTAGCGACAGGGCCAAACTCTGGAAACACCATATATTTT. Translation: CASSLATGPNSGNTIYF.

This clone turned up a few times. This chain joins TRBV6-1 and TRBJ2-3, with TRBD2 matching 12 bases. Germline V lookup: CDR1 MNHNS, CDR2 SASEGT. The V gene end was trimmed by 6 bases and the J gene end by 1 base; junction bases not matched to a gene: 2. This CDR3 comprises 15 residues. As DNA, the CDR3 is TGTGCCAGCAGGAGACTAGCGGGGGGCACAGATACGCAGTATTTT. This encodes CASRRLAGGTDTQYF.

J is TRBJ2-7 and V is TRBV5-1, with 7 bases aligning to TRBD1. Losses at the gene ends were 3 bases for V and 2 bases for J; bases not matched to a gene: 8. Germline lookup yields CDR1 SGHRS and CDR2 YFSETQ. The CDR3 runs 15 residues. The CDR3 nucleotides are TGCGCCAGCAGCTGGACCAACAGGGGTGCCTACGAGCAGTACTTC. This codes for CASSWTNRGAYEQYF.

This sequence joins TRBV5-6 and TRBJ1-2; no definite D call. The CDR3 sequence is 13 residues long. Trimming removed 0 bases at V and 6 bases at J, with 9 bases between. Germline V CDR1 and CDR2: SGHDT, YYEEEE. CDR3 bases: TGTGCCAGCAGCTTGGGTGTATCCGATGGCTACACCTTC. Protein: CASSLGVSDGYTF.

This chain connects TRBV30 to TRBJ2-7; no clear D gene. Germline loops: CDR1 GTSNPN, CDR2 SVGIG (reference sequence). The CDR3 runs 11 residues. V was clipped by 1 base and J by 4 bases, with 5 bases between them. CDR3 sequence: CAWSGEYEQYF. As DNA, the CDR3 is TGTGCCTGGAGTGGAGAATACGAGCAGTACTTC.

The rearrangement uses TRBV30 and TRBJ2-7, with D hard to call. This CDR3 is 11 amino acids long. Germline V gives CDR1 GTSNPN, CDR2 SVGIG (reference sequence). V lost 1 base to trimming and J lost 2 bases, with 3 bases between them. The DNA for the CDR3 is TGTGCCTGGAGTGAAGCCTACGAGCAGTACTTC. This encodes CAWSEAYEQYF.

This sequence joins TRBV6-1 and TRBJ1-5; tentatively, D is TRBD1 (5 bases). The CDR3 is made up of 15 amino acids. Germline CDR1 reads MNHNS; CDR2 reads SASEGT. V shed 6 bases and J shed 0 bases, with 12 bases lying between them. This chain's CDR3 is CASSRQLDSNQPQHF. CDR3 sequence (DNA): TGTGCCAGCAGCCGACAGCTGGATAGCAATCAGCCCCAGCATTTT.

This clone was observed a handful of times. The rearrangement links TRBV2 to TRBJ2-7; D remains ambiguous. Trimming removed 5 bases from V and 3 bases from J, with 5 bases in between. Germline loops: CDR1 SNHLY, CDR2 FYNNEI. The CDR3 has 11 amino acids. CDR3 in DNA: TGTGCCAGCAGTTGGGACTACGAGCAGTACTTC. This sequence encodes CASSWDYEQYF.